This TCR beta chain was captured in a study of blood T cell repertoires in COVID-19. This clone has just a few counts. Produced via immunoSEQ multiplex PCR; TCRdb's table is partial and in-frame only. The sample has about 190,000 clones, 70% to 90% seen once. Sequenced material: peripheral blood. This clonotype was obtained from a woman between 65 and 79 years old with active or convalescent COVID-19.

The CDR3 here is CASSMQGLMNTEAFF. The CDR3 DNA sequence: TGTGCCAGTAGTATGCAGGGGCTCATGAACACTGAAGCTTTCTTT. The chain combines TRBV19 with TRBJ1-1, with D possibly TRBD1 on 6 matching bases. Germline V CDR1 and CDR2: LNHDA, SQIVND (reference sequence). The V end lost 3 bases, the J end lost 0 bases, and 11 bases lay between the germline ends. This CDR3 has 15 amino acids.